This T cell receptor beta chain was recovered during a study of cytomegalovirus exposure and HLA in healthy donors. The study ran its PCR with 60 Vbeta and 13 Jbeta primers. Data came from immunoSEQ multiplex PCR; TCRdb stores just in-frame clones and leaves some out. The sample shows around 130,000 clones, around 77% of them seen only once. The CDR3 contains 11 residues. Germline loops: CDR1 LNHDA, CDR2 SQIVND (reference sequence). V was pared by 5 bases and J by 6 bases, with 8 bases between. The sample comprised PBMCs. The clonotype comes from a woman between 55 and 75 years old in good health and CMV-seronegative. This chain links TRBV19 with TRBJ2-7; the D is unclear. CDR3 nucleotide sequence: TGTGCCAGTAGTTTCGAGTCCGAGCAGTACTTC. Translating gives CASSFESEQYF. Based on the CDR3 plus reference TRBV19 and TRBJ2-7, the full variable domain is DGGITQSPKYLFRKEGQNVTLSCEQNLNHDAMYWYRQDPGQGLRLIYYSQIVNDFQKGDIAEGYSVSREKKESFPLTVTSAQKNPTAFYLCASSFESEQYFGPGTRLTVT.